The 18 T cell receptor beta chains reported below all come from one sample, sequenced in a study of cytomegalovirus exposure and HLA in healthy donors. Use of 60 Vbeta and 13 Jbeta primers characterized the PCR. Libraries were prepared by immunoSEQ multiplex PCR; TCRdb keeps only in-frame clonotypes and omits some of them. Of 150,000 to 200,000 clones in the sample, about four fifths are singletons; the top ten hold roughly 1.6%. Material: PBMCs. Receptors were obtained from a woman in her late teens or twenties in good health and CMV-seronegative.

This chain joins TRBV7-2 and TRBJ2-5; TRBD1 aligns across 9 bases. The CDR3 contains 13 residues. The germline gives CDR1 SGHTA, CDR2 FQGNSA. With V trimmed by 6 bases and J by 5 bases, 4 bases remained unmatched. CDR3 nucleotides: TGTGCCAGCAGGACAGGGGGTGGTGAGACCCAGTACTTC. Residues: CASRTGGGETQYF.

This chain uses TRBV9 with TRBJ2-6; 7 nucleotides match TRBD2. Germline V gene data show CDR1 as SGDLS and CDR2 as YYNGEE. Losses at the gene ends were 0 bases for V and 2 bases for J; bases not matched to a gene: 2. The CDR3 has 16 residues. In nucleotides, the CDR3 is TGTGCCAGCAGCGTAGAGGGAGGGCCTGGGGCCAACGTCCTGACTTTC. As protein: CASSVEGGPGANVLTF.

V gene TRBV5-1 combines with J gene TRBJ2-1; TRBD2 agrees at 10 bases. V was pared by 4 bases and J by 0 bases, with 4 bases of the junction left unmatched. CDR3 length: 16 residues. Germline assignment: CDR1 SGHRS and CDR2 YFSETQ. CDR3 DNA sequence: TGCGCCAGCAGCGGCCCTAGCGGGAGCTCCTACAATGAGCAGTTCTTC. Amino acids: CASSGPSGSSYNEQFF.

In the case of this clone: One end of the junction does not line up with germline, which may come from a read error. The V call is TRBV4-1, the J call TRBJ2-7; 10 bases align to TRBD1. CDR3 size: 16 residues. CDR1 and CDR2 (germline): MGHRA, YSYEKL. The CDR3 sequence: CAGSPATGGFSYEQYF. Written as DNA, the CDR3 is TGCGCCGGCAGCCCTGCGACAGGGGGCTTCTCCTACGAGCAGTACTTC.

V gene TRBV27 combines with J gene TRBJ1-6, with unresolved D. There are 17 residues in the CDR3. V was shortened by 6 bases and J by 0 bases, with 15 bases between the two germline ends. Germline CDR1 is MNHEY and CDR2 is SMNVEV (reference sequence). The chain's CDR3 is CASSLTPQSSYNSPLHF. Here the CDR3 DNA reads TGTGCCAGCAGCCTAACCCCCCAAAGCTCCTATAATTCACCCCTCCACTTT.

The V and J genes are TRBV19 and TRBJ2-5; 10 nucleotides line up with TRBD1. V shed 7 bases, J shed 4 bases, and the junction held 9 bases outside the gene matches. The CDR3 covers 15 residues. The V gene's germline CDR1 is LNHDA and CDR2 SQIVND (reference sequence). The CDR3 DNA sequence: TGTGCCAGTACGCCCGGACAGGGGGGACGAGAGACCCAGTACTTC. Translation gives CASTPGQGGRETQYF.

This clone appeared a single time. This chain uses TRBV30 with TRBJ2-3; 7 bases are a match to TRBD2. Germline V gives CDR1 GTSNPN, CDR2 SVGIG (reference sequence). The V gene end was trimmed by 2 bases and the J gene end by 0 bases; junction bases not matched to a gene: 23. There are 21 residues in the CDR3. The chain's CDR3 is CAWSPVVSYRLAGESTDTQYF. The CDR3 DNA reads as TGTGCCTGGAGTCCTGTAGTGTCATACCGATTGGCGGGGGAGAGCACAGATACGCAGTATTTT.

The chain joins TRBV7-2 to TRBJ1-1; 8 bases are a match to TRBD1. V lost 1 base and J lost 8; bases outside the gene matches: 12. Germline lookup yields CDR1 SGHTA and CDR2 FQGNSA. The CDR3 contains 16 residues. CDR3 in amino acids: CASSLGGGRTGREAFF. The CDR3 DNA reads as TGTGCCAGCAGCTTAGGAGGTGGTCGGACAGGGCGCGAAGCTTTCTTT.

The chain carries TRBV4-3 and TRBJ2-3; a possible D gene is TRBD1 (6 bases). The CDR3 is 16 residues long. Trimming left V 0 bases short and J 3 bases short, with 13 bases between. Germline V lookup: CDR1 LGHNA, CDR2 YSLEER. CDR3 loop: CASSQDWGPGTDTQYF. The CDR3 nucleotides are TGCGCCAGCAGCCAAGATTGGGGGCCGGGTACAGATACGCAGTATTTT.

The chain is built from TRBV7-9 and TRBJ2-3, with D perhaps TRBD2 (5 bases). CDR3 size: 16 residues. V gave up 5 bases and J gave up 0 bases, with 15 bases separating them. The germline CDR1 and CDR2 sequences are SEHNR and FQNEAQ (reference sequence). The CDR3 DNA follows: TGTGCCAGCAGCCCCGAGGGAGCAACTAGCACAGATACGCAGTATTTT. Translation gives CASSPEGATSTDTQYF.

There are a few counts of this clone. This chain uses TRBV6-6 with TRBJ1-2; D uncertain. Trimming cost V 6 bases and J 4 bases, with 12 bases left between them. Looked up from germline, CDR1 is MNHNY and CDR2 is SVGAGI (reference sequence). The CDR3 is 13 amino acids. The DNA of the CDR3 is TGTGCCAGCAGCAATCCGTCAGTCTATGGCTACACCTTC. Its protein is CASSNPSVYGYTF.

The chain joins TRBV12-5 to TRBJ2-3, with TRBD2 matching 9 bases. The CDR3 totals 16 residues. Looked up from germline, CDR1 is LGHNT and CDR2 is FRNRAP. The ends lost 1 base at V and 3 bases at J; junction bases unmatched: 5. CDR3 protein: CASGLGLAEGTDTQYF. CDR3 in DNA: TGTGCTAGTGGTTTGGGACTAGCGGAGGGGACAGATACGCAGTATTTT.

This chain uses TRBV11-3 with TRBJ2-1; 7 bases fit TRBD1. The ends lost 6 bases at V and 8 bases at J; junction bases unmatched: 13. CDR1 is SGHNT and CDR2 is YENEEA in the germline V gene. CDR3 length: 15 amino acids. The CDR3 DNA reads TGTGCCAGCAGTCTCCGGGACAGTGGTCCCGATGAGCAGTTCTTC. This translates into CASSLRDSGPDEQFF. The whole variable domain, filled in from reference TRBV11-3 and TRBJ2-1, reads EAGVVQSPRYKIIEKKQPVAFWCNPISGHNTLYWYLQNLGQGPELLIRYENEEAVDDSQLPKDRFSAERLKGVDSTLKIQPAELGDSAVYLCASSLRDSGPDEQFFGPGTRLTVL.

This clone occurred a few times. The chain links TRBV6-1 to TRBJ1-2; 7 bases are shared with TRBD1. The CDR3 length is 16 residues. Losses at the gene ends were 0 bases for V and 0 bases for J; bases not matched to a gene: 4. The germline gives CDR1 MNHNS, CDR2 SASEGT. CDR3 sequence reads: CASSEAGTATNYGYTF. CDR3 in DNA: TGTGCCAGCAGTGAAGCGGGGACAGCAACTAACTATGGCTACACCTTC.

The rearrangement joins TRBV4-2 to TRBJ2-2; maybe TRBD1 (7 bases). CDR3 size: 17 residues. V was clipped by 3 bases and J by 0 bases, with 14 bases between them. CDR1 and CDR2 from the germline V gene are LGHNA and YNFKEQ. The CDR3: CASSQTGTYANTGELFF. CDR3 coding DNA: TGTGCCAGCAGCCAGACAGGGACTTACGCGAACACCGGGGAGCTGTTTTTT.

V usage is TRBV5-4 and J usage is TRBJ2-3, with 8 bases matching TRBD2. Trimming removed 6 bases from V and 6 bases from J; junction bases left unmatched: 9. The CDR3 runs 14 residues. Per the germline V gene, CDR1 is SGHNT and CDR2 is YYREEE (reference sequence). In DNA form, the CDR3 reads TGTGCCAGCACCCCGGCTAGCGGGTCCGATACGCAGTATTTT. Its translation is CASTPASGSDTQYF.

The chain recombines TRBV12-1 with TRBJ2-2; the tabulated D call, TRBD2, remains unverified against the DNA. TRBV12-1 is listed as a pseudogene. There are 15 residues in the CDR3. The CDR3 reads CASSQREILTGELFF. In nucleotides, the CDR3 is TGTGCCAGCAGCCAGCGGGAGATTTTGACCGGGGAGCTGTTTTTT.

This clone showed up many times. The V call is TRBV6-5, the J call TRBJ1-1, with a tentative D call TRBD1 (5 bases). Germline V lookup: CDR1 MNHEY, CDR2 SVGAGI. The CDR3 is 12 amino acids. The germline V and J ends were trimmed by 5 bases and 4 bases, with 8 bases remaining between them. CDR3 nucleotide sequence: TGTGCCAGCAGTACAGGTTCCACTGAAGCTTTCTTT. It codes for CASSTGSTEAFF.